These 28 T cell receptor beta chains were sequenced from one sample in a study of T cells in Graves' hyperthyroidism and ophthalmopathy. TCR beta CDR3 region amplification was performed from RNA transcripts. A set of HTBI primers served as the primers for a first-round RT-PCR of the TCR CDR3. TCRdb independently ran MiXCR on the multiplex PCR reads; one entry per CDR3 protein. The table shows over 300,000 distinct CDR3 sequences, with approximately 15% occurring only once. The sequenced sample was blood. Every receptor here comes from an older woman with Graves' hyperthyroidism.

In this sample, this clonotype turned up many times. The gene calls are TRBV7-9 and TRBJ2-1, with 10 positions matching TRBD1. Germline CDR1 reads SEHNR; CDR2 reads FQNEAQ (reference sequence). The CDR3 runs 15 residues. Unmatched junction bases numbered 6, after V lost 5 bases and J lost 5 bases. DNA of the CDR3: TGTGCCAGCAGCATCTGGGACAGGGGTCACAATGAGCAGTTCTTC. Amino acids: CASSIWDRGHNEQFF.

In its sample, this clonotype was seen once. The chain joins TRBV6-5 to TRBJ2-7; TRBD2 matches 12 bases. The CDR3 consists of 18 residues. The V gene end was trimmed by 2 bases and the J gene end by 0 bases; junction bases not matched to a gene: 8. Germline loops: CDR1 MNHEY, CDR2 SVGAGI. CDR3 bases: TGTGCCAGCAGTTACGCTAGCGGGAGGGCCAGAAACTCCTACGAGCAGTACTTC. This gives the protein CASSYASGRARNSYEQYF.

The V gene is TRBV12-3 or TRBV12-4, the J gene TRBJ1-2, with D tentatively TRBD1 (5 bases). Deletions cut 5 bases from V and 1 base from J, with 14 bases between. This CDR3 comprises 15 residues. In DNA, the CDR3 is TGTGCCAGCAGTCTGGGGGGAGGGAGTAACTATGGCTACACCTTC. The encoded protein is CASSLGGGSNYGYTF.

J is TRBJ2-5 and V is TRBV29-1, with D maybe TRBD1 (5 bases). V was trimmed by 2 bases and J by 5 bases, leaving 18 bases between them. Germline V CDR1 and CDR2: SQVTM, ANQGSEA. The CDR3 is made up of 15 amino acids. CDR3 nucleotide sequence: TGCAGCGTTGAAAACGCCAGGGCCATGGTGGAGACCCAGTACTTC. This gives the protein CSVENARAMVETQYF.

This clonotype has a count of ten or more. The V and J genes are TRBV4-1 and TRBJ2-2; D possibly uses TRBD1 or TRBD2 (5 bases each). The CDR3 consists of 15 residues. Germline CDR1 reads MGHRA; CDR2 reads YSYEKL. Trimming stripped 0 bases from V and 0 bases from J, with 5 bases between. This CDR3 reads CASSQEGANTGELFF. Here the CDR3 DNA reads TGCGCCAGCAGCCAAGAGGGGGCGAACACCGGGGAGCTGTTTTTT.

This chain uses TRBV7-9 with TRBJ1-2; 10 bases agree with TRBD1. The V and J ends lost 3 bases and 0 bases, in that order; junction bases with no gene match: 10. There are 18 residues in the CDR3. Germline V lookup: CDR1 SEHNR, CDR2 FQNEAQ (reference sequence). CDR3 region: CASSFGSGQGISNYGYTF. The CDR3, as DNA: TGTGCCAGCAGCTTCGGGTCGGGACAGGGGATCTCTAACTATGGCTACACCTTC.

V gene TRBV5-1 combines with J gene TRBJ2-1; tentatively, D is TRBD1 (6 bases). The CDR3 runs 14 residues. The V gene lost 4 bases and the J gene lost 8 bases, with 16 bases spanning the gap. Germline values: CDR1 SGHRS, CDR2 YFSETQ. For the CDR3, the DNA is TGCGCCAGCAGCCCCGGGACAACATACGATGAGCAGTTCTTC. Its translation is CASSPGTTYDEQFF.

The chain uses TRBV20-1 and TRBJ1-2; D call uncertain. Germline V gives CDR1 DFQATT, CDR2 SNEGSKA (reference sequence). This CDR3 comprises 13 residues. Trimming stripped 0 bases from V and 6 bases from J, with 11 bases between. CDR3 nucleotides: TGCAGTGCTAGAGATCAAGGTATCAATGGCTACACCTTC. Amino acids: CSARDQGINGYTF.

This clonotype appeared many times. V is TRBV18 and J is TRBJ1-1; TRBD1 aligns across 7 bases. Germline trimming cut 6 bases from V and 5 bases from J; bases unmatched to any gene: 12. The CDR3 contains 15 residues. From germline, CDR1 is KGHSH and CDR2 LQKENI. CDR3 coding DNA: TGTGCCAGCTCTGAGACAGGGAGGTTTAGGACTGAAGCTTTCTTT. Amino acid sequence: CASSETGRFRTEAFF.

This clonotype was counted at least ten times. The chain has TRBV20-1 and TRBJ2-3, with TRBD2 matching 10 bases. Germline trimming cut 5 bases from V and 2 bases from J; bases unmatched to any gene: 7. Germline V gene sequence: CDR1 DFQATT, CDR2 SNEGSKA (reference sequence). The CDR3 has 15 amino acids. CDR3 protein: CSAFGTSVDTDTQYF. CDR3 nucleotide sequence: TGCAGTGCTTTTGGGACTAGCGTCGACACAGATACGCAGTATTTT.

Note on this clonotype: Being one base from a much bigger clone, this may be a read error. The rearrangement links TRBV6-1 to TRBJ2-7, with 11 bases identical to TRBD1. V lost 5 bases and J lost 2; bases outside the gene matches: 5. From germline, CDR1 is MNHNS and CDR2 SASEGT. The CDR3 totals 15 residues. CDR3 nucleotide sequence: TGTGCCAGCAGTAACCCGGGACAGGGGGCCTACGAGCAGTACTTC. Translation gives CASSNPGQGAYEQYF.

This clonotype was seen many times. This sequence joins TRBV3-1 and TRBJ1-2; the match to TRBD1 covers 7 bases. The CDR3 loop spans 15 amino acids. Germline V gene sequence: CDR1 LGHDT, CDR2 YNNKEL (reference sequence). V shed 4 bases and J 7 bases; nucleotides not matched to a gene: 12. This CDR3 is CASSLSRTRGAGYTF. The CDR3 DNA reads TGTGCCAGCAGCCTCTCGAGGACCAGGGGGGCTGGCTACACCTTC.

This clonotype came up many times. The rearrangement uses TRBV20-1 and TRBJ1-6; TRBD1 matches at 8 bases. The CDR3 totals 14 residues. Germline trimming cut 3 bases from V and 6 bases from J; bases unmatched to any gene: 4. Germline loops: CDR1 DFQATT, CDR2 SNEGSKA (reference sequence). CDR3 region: CSARDRASNSPLHF. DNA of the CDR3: TGCAGTGCTAGGGACAGGGCTTCTAATTCACCCCTCCACTTT.

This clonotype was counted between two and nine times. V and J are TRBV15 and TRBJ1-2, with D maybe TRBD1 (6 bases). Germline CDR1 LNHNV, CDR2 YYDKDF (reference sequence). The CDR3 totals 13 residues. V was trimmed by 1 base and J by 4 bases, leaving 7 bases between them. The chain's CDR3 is CATSRAQGYGYTF. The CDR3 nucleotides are TGTGCCACCAGCAGAGCACAGGGCTATGGCTACACCTTC.

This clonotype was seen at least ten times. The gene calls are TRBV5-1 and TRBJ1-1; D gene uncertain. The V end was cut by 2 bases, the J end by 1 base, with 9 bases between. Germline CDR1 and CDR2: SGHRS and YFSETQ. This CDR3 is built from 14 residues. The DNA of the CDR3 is TGCGCCAGCAGCTTCGGCCTCCCGAACACTGAAGCTTTCTTT. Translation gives CASSFGLPNTEAFF.

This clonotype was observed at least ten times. The CDR3 loop reads CASSPPLANEQFF. In nucleotides, the CDR3 is TGTGCCAGCAGCCCCCCACTAGCAAATGAGCAGTTCTTC. This rearrangement joins TRBV4-2 to TRBJ2-1; the D gene is possibly TRBD2 (6 bases). This CDR3 spans 13 amino acids. V was clipped by 4 bases and J by 7 bases, with 11 bases between them. Germline V gives CDR1 LGHNA, CDR2 YNFKEQ.

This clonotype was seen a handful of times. The CDR3 loop reads CASSLGGQPSKYF. The CDR3 DNA is TGTGCCAGCAGCTTAGGCGGACAGCCATCCAAGTATTTT. This chain connects TRBV11-2 to TRBJ2-3; a weak D match, TRBD1 (6 bases). CDR1 is SGHAT, CDR2 FQNNGV, per germline. The V gene lost 1 base and the J gene lost 13 bases, with 15 bases spanning the gap. The CDR3 is 13 amino acids.

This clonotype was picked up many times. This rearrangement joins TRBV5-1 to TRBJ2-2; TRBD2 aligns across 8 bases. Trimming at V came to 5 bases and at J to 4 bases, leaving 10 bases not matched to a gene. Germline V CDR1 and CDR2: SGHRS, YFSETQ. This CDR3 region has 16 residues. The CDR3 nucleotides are TGCGCCAGCAGGTTCCTCCCGGCGGGAGGCACCGGGGAGCTGTTTTTT. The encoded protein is CASRFLPAGGTGELFF.

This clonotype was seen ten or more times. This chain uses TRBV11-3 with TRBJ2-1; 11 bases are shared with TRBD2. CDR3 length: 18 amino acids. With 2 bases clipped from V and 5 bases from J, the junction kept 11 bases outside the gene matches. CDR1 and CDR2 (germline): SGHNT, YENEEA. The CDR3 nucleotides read TGTGCCAGCAGCTTACGGGGTACCCTAGCGGGAGGAAACAATGAGCAGTTCTTC. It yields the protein CASSLRGTLAGGNNEQFF.

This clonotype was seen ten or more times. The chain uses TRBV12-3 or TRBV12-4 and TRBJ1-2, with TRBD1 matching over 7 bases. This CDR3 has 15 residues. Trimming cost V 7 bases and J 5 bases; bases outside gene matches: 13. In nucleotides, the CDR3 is TGTGCCAGCATCCTCGGACAGGCGGGTGATTATGGCTACACCTTC. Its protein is CASILGQAGDYGYTF.

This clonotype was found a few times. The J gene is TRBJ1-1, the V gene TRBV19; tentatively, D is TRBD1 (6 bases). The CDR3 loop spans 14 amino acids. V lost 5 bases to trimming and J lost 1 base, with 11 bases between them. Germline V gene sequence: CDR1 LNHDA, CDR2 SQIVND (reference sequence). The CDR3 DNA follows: TGTGCCAGTAGTGGGGGACACAGGAACACTGAAGCTTTCTTT. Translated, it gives CASSGGHRNTEAFF.

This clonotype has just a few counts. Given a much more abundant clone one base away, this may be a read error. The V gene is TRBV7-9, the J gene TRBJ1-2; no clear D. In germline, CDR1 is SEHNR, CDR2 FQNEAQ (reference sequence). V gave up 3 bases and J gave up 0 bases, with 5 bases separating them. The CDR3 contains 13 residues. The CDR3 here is CASSFGANYGYTF. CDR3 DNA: TGTGCCAGCAGCTTTGGGGCTAACTATGGCTACACCTTC.

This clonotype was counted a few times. The CDR3 DNA sequence: TGTGCCTGGAGTGTGAGAATCCCCACCTACGAGCAGTACTTC. Protein: CAWSVRIPTYEQYF. The chain uses TRBV30 and TRBJ2-7; D unresolved. Looked up from germline, CDR1 is GTSNPN and CDR2 is SVGIG (reference sequence). V dropped 0 bases and J dropped 2 bases, with 11 bases sitting between them. CDR3 size: 14 residues. The whole variable domain, filled in from reference TRBV30 and TRBJ2-7, reads SQTIHQWPATLVQPVGSPLSLECTVEGTSNPNLYWYRQAAGRGLQLLFYSVGIGQISSEVPQNLSASRPQDRQFILSSKKLLLSDSGFYLCAWSVRIPTYEQYFGPGTRLTVT.

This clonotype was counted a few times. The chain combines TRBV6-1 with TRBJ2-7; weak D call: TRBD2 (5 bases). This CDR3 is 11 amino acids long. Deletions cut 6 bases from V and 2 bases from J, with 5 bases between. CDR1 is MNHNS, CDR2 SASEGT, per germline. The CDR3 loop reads CASREAYEQYF. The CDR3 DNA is TGTGCCAGCAGGGAGGCCTACGAGCAGTACTTC.

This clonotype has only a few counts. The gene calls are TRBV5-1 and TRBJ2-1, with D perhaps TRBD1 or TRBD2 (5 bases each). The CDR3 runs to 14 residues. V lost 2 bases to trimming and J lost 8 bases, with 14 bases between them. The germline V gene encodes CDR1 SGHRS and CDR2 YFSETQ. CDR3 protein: CASSFGDVGDEQFF. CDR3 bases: TGCGCCAGCAGCTTCGGGGACGTAGGGGATGAGCAGTTCTTC.

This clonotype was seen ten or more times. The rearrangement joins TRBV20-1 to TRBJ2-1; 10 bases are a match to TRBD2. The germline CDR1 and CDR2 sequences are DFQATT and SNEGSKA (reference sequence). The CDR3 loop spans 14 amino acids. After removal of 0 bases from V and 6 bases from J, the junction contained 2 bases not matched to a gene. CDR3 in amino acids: CSARESSGSNEQFF. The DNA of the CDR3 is TGCAGTGCTAGAGAATCTAGCGGGAGCAATGAGCAGTTCTTC.

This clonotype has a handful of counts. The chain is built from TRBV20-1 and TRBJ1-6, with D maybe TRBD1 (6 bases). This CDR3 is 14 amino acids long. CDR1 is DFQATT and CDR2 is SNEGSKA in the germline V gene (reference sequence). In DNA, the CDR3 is TGCACTATGGGGGCAGGGAGTCTAAATTCACCCCTCCACTTT. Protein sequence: CTMGAGSLNSPLHF.

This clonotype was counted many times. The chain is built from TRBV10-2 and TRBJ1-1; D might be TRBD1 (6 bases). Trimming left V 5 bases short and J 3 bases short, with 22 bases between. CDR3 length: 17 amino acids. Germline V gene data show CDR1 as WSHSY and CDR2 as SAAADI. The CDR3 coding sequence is TGCGCCAGCAGTCACACCCCGCGACCGGGGGCGGACACTGAAGCTTTCTTT. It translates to CASSHTPRPGADTEAFF.